The following is a T cell receptor (beta chain) sequence with its context. Its specificity is unknown. An end of the junction does not agree with germline; a read error may underlie this. No cell sorting was done before RNA was extracted from the tissue. Newly diagnosed lung cancer patients had thoracic surgery in China, August–November 2014, without prior chemotherapy. The CDR3 spans 15 residues. The data are from a study of tumor and adjacent non-tumor tissue in lung cancer. Whole-study findings and limits: Tumor tissue had significantly higher TCR diversity than normal lung. Tumor repertoires had a smaller top 100 clone share than normal lung.

The library came from three nested PCR rounds adapted from ARM-PCR protocols. TCRdb re-derived calls from the multiplex PCR reads in MiXCR, one entry per CDR3 protein. The table records some 93,000 distinct CDR3 sequences, roughly 66% of them present only once. Material for sequencing was lung tumor tissue. The rearrangement links TRBV12-3 or TRBV12-4 to TRBJ2-5, with 10 nucleotides matching TRBD2. The receptor was derived from a man between 60 and 75 years old with non-small cell lung cancer. The CDR3 is CVSSNTGLALETRYF. DNA of the CDR3: TGTGTCAGCTCGAATACGGGACTAGCGTTAGAGACCCGGTACTTC.